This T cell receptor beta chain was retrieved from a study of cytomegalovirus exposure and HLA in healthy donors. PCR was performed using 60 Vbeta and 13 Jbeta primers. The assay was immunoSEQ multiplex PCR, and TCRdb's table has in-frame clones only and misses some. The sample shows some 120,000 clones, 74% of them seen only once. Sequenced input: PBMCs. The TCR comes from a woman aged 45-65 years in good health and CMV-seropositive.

The CDR3 here is CASSQIFTGELFF. CDR3 DNA: TGTGCCAGCAGCCAAATATTTACCGGGGAGCTGTTTTTT. The chain has TRBV4-2 and TRBJ2-2; D remains unclear. The V end lost 2 bases, the J end lost 5 bases, and 6 bases lay between the germline ends. Germline CDR1 reads LGHNA; CDR2 reads YNFKEQ. The CDR3 length is 13 residues.